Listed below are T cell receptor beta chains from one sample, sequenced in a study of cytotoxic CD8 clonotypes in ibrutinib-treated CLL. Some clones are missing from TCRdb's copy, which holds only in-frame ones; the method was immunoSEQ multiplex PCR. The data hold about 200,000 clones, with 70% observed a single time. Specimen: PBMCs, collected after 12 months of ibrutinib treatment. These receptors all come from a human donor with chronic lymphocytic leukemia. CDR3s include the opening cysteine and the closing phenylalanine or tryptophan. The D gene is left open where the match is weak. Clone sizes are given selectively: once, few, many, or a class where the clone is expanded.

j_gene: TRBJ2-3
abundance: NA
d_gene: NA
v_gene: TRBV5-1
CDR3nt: TGCGCCAGCAGCTCGGGCCCAGGAGGCACAGATACGCAGTATTTT
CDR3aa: CASSSGPGGTDTQYF

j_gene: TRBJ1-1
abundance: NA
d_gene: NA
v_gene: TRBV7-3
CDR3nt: TGTGCCAGCAGCCTGGGGGGCGACACTGAAGCTTTCTTT
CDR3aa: CASSLGGDTEAFF

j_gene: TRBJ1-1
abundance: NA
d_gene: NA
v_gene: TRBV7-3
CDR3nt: TGTGCCAGCAGCCCCGGACCGATGAACACTGAAGCTTTCTTT
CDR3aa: CASSPGPMNTEAFF

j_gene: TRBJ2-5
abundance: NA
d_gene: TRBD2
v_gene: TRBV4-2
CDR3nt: TGTGCCAGCAGCCAAAGCCTTTGGGTAGCGGGACTTGGCCAAGAGACCCAGTACTTC
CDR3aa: CASSQSLWVAGLGQETQYF

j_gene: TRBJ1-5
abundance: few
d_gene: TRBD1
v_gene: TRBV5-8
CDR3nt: TGTGCCAGCAGCTTGGTAAAAGCGGACAGGAGAAATCAGCCCCAGCATTTT
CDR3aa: CASSLVKADRRNQPQHF

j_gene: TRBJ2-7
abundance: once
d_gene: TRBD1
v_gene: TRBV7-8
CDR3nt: TGTGCCAGCAGCTTGGACAGGGGGTACGAGCAGTACTTC
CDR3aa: CASSLDRGYEQYF

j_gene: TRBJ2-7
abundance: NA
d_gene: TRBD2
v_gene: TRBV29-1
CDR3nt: TGCAGCGCAGGACTAGCGGGAGTATCTTACGAGCAGTACTTC
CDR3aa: CSAGLAGVSYEQYF

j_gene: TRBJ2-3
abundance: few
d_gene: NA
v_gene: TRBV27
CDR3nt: TGTGCCAGCAGAGAAAGCCGCACAGATACGCAGTATTTT
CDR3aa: CASRESRTDTQYF

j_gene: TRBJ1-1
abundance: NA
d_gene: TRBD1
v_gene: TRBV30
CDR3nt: TGTGCCTGGAGTCGCCCCGGGACAGGGGGTTTTGAAGCTTTCTTT
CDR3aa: CAWSRPGTGGFEAFF

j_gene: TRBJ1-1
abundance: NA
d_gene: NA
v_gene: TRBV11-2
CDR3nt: TGTGCCAGCACTGGTCTAGGGGCGAACACTGAAGCTTTCTTT
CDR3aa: CASTGLGANTEAFF

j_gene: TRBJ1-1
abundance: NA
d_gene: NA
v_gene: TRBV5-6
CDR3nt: TGTGCCAGCAGCTTGTATGGTAACAGGAGGAACACTGAAGCTTTCTTT
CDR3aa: CASSLYGNRRNTEAFF

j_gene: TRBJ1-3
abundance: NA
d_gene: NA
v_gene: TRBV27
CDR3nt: TGCCGACCCTCTGGGAACACCATATATTTT
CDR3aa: CRPSGNTIYF

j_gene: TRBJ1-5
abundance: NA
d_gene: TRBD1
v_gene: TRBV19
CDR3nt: TGTGCCAGTAGGACAGACAGGGTGGGAGGTCCCCAGCATTTT
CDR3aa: CASRTDRVGGPQHF

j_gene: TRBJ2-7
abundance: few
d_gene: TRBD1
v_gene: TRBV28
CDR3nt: TGTGCCAGCACCATAGGGGGCGTACGGGAGCAGTACTTC
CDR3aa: CASTIGGVREQYF

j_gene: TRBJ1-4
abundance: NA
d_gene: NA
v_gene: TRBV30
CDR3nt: TGTGCCTGGAGTGGTTCTACGGCGGTCCCGCTGTTTTTT
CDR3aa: CAWSGSTAVPLFF

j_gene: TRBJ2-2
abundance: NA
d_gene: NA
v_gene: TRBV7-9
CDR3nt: TGTGCCAGCAGCTTAGCGTTTCAGGGACCGAGCGGGGAGCTGTTTTTT
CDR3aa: CASSLAFQGPSGELFF

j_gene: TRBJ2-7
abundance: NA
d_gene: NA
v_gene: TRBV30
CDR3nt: TGTGCCTGGACGGCTATCGGGGTCTACGAGCAGTACTTC
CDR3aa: CAWTAIGVYEQYF

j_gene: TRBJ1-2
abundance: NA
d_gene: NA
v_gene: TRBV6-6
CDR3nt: TGTGCCAGCAGTACCTCAGCTCCCCCTAACTTTGGCTACACCTTC
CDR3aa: CASSTSAPPNFGYTF

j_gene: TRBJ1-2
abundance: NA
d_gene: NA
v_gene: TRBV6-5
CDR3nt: TGTGCCAGCAGTTACTCGAGCCAGAGCTTAGGCTACACCTTC
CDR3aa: CASSYSSQSLGYTF

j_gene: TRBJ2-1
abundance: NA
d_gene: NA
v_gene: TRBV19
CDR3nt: TGTGCCAGTAGTATCAACAGGGATAGCTCCTACAATGAGCAGTTCTTC
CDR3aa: CASSINRDSSYNEQFF

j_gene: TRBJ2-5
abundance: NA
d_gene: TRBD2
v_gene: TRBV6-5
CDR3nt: TGTGCCAGCAGTTACTTGGGGAGGGTGGAAGAGACCCAGTACTTC
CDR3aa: CASSYLGRVEETQYF

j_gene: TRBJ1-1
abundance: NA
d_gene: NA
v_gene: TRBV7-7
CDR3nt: TGTGCTAGCAGCCTCGGGAGGGGCGATAACACTGAAGCTTTCTTT
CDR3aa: CASSLGRGDNTEAFF

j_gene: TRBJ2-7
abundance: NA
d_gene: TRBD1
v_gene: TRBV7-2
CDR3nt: TGTGCCAGCAGCTTGATGGGACAGGCCCATAACGAGCAGTACTTC
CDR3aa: CASSLMGQAHNEQYF

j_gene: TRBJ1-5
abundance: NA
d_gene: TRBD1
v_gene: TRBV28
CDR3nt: TGTGGTACAGGGGAACGAAGCAATCAGCCCCAGCATTTT
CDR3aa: CGTGERSNQPQHF

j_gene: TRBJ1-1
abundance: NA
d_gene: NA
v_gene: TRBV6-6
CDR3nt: TGTGCCAGCAATCCAGGCAACACTGAAGCTTTCTTT
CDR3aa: CASNPGNTEAFF

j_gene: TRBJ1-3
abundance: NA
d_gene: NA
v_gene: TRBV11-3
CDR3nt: TGTGCCAGCAGCTTAGACGGTAGCTCTGGAAACACCATATATTTT
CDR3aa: CASSLDGSSGNTIYF

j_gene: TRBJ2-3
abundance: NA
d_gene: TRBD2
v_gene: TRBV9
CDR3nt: TGTGCCAGCAGCCCGCGAGATAGCGGGGGAGTGACAGATACGCAGTATTTT
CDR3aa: CASSPRDSGGVTDTQYF

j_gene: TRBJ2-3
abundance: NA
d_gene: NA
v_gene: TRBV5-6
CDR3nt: TGTGCCAGCAGCCTCGAGGGGGGGCCCGATACGCAGTATTTT
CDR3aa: CASSLEGGPDTQYF

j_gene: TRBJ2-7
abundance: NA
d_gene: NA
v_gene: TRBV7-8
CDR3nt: TGTGCCAGCAGCCCCTCTTCGGGGTACGAGCAGTACTTC
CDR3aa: CASSPSSGYEQYF

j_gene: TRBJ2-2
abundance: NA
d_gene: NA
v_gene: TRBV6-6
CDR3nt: TGTGCCAGCAGCCTCAGGAAGGGGAACGCCGGGGAGCTGTTTTTT
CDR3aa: CASSLRKGNAGELFF

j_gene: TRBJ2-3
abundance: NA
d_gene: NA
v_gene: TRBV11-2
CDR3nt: TGTGCCAGCAGCTTGTCGATTGTGGGCTCGGGCACAGATACGCAGTATTTT
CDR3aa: CASSLSIVGSGTDTQYF

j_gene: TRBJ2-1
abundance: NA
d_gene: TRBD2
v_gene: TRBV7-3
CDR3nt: TGTGCCAGCAGCCTTCTAGCGGGAGGAAATGAGCAGTTCTTC
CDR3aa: CASSLLAGGNEQFF

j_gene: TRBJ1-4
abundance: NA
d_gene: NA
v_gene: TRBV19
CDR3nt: TGTGCCAGTACTGAAGTCCAAGGCGTAAATGAAAAACTGTTTTTT
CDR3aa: CASTEVQGVNEKLFF

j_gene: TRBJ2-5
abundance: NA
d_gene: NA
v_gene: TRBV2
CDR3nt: TGTGCCAGCAGTGTAGAGACCCAGTACTTC
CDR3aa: CASSVETQYF

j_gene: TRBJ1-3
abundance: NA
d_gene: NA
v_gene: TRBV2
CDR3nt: TGTGCCAGCAGCCGGCCCAGGGTGGGCTTCTCTGGAAACACCATATATTTT
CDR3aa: CASSRPRVGFSGNTIYF

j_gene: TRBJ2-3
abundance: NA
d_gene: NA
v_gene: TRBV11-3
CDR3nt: TGTGCCAGCAGCCCCGCGGGGATCACAGATACGCAGTATTTT
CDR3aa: CASSPAGITDTQYF

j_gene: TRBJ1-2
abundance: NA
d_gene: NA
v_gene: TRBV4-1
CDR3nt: TGCGCCAGCAGCCAAGATGATCCAGGGGCGGGGGGCTACACCTTC
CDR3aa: CASSQDDPGAGGYTF

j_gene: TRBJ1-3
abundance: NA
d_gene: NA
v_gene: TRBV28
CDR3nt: TGTGCCAGCAGTTTATGGGCAGGCCCCTCTGGAAACACCATATATTTT
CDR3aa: CASSLWAGPSGNTIYF